Presented here are 7 T cell receptor beta chains from one specimen sequenced in a study of PD-L1 blockade in urothelial cancer. TCRdb keeps only in-frame clones here, not all; method: immunoSEQ multiplex PCR. The sample yields around 35,000 clones, about 80% seen once. Time point reported: pretreatment peripheral blood. Sequences were derived from PBMCs, sampled around atezolizumab (anti-PD-L1) treatment. Receptors originate from a man aged 55 to 70 with urothelial cancer.

This chain uses TRBV6-5 with TRBJ1-2, with a tentative D call TRBD1 (5 bases). The V end lost 3 bases, the J end lost 6 bases, and 8 bases lay between the germline ends. Germline V gives CDR1 MNHEY, CDR2 SVGAGI. The CDR3 extends over 12 amino acids. In DNA form, the CDR3 reads TGTGCCAGCAGTTATTTAGGGGATGGCTACACCTTC. Translation: CASSYLGDGYTF.

The V and J genes are TRBV5-5 and TRBJ1-4; 8 nucleotides agree with TRBD1. V was pared by 4 bases and J by 6 bases, with 2 bases of the junction left unmatched. This CDR3 contains 13 residues. Germline loops: CDR1 SGHKS, CDR2 YYEKEE (reference sequence). This chain's CDR3 is CASSPGGDEKLFF. Written as DNA, the CDR3 is TGTGCCAGCAGCCCAGGGGGCGATGAAAAACTGTTTTTT.

In its sample, this clone was seen a few times. The V call is TRBV9, the J call TRBJ2-2, with 7 nucleotides matching TRBD2. The CDR3 totals 15 residues. In germline, CDR1 is SGDLS, CDR2 YYNGEE. V shed 4 bases, J shed 2 bases, and the junction held 5 bases outside the gene matches. CDR3: CASSFRDYNTGELFF. CDR3 in DNA: TGTGCCAGCAGCTTTCGGGACTACAACACCGGGGAGCTGTTTTTT.

The chain has TRBV27 and TRBJ1-5, with D perhaps matching TRBD1 (6 bases). The germline gives CDR1 MNHEY, CDR2 SMNVEV (reference sequence). With 4 bases removed from V and 6 bases from J, the gap between germline ends came to 16 bases. The length of the CDR3 is 15 residues. As DNA, the CDR3 is TGTGCCAGCAGTTCCTCCGGGGGGGCGAGTCAGCCCCAGCATTTT. Protein product: CASSSSGGASQPQHF.

V is TRBV27 and J is TRBJ1-2, with a possible D match to TRBD1 (5 bases). Trimming stripped 2 bases from V and 5 bases from J, with 9 bases between. The germline gives CDR1 MNHEY, CDR2 SMNVEV (reference sequence). The CDR3 has 13 residues. The CDR3 DNA follows: TGTGCCAGCAGTTTAGCGGGGGGTTATGGCTACACCTTC. Its translation: CASSLAGGYGYTF.

The chain joins TRBV7-2 to TRBJ1-1; TRBD1 might be the D (5 bases). This CDR3 has 16 residues. V gave up 1 base and J gave up 3 bases, with 15 bases separating them. Germline V CDR1 and CDR2: SGHTA, FQGNSA. The CDR3 loop reads CASSLVVQGEDTEAFF. CDR3 DNA: TGTGCCAGCAGCTTAGTTGTTCAGGGTGAGGACACTGAAGCTTTCTTT.

V usage is TRBV28 and J usage is TRBJ2-7, with 7 bases lining up with TRBD1. Losses at the gene ends were 7 bases for V and 2 bases for J; bases not matched to a gene: 14. Germline lookup yields CDR1 MDHEN and CDR2 SYDVKM. This CDR3 region has 16 residues. The CDR3 loop is CASTLDRTGITYEQYF. The CDR3 DNA reads TGTGCCAGCACCCTAGATCGGACAGGTATCACCTACGAGCAGTACTTC.